Following are 17 T cell receptor beta chains from one sample sequenced in a study of CD8+ T cells in alopecia areata. RNA was isolated and reverse transcribed to cDNA, the sequencing template. Clones were read by immunoSEQ multiplex PCR, and TCRdb kept only the in-frame ones, dropping some. The sample contains over 150,000 clones, 50% to 70% of which appear only once. The sequencing used CD4+ T cells sorted from blood, collected at week 0. The source is a human donor with alopecia areata.

This rearrangement joins TRBV15 to TRBJ1-2, with D possibly being TRBD1 (5 bases). This CDR3 is 13 amino acids long. Deletions cut 1 base from V and 7 bases from J, with 10 bases between. CDR1 and CDR2 (germline): LNHNV, YYDKDF (reference sequence). CDR3 sequence reads: CATSRVGAPGYTF. CDR3 DNA sequence: TGTGCCACCAGCAGAGTTGGGGCTCCTGGCTACACCTTC.

This clone was detected only a few times. The CDR3 DNA is TGTGCCAGCAGGCCCGACCGAACCTCGAACACTGAAGCTTTCTTT. It translates to CASRPDRTSNTEAFF. This chain connects TRBV27 to TRBJ1-1; unclear D gene. Between the trimmed V and J ends, which lost 6 bases and 1 base, there was a span of 15 bases. The V gene's germline CDR1 is MNHEY and CDR2 SMNVEV (reference sequence). The CDR3 has 15 amino acids.

V usage is TRBV27 and J usage is TRBJ2-7; D call uncertain. Looked up from germline, CDR1 is MNHEY and CDR2 is SMNVEV (reference sequence). V was pared by 5 bases and J by 1 base, with 21 bases between. The CDR3 covers 17 residues. The CDR3 DNA reads TGTGCCAGCAGTCGCCCCTCCGTTGGCGAACGATCCTACGAGCAGTACTTC. Residues: CASSRPSVGERSYEQYF.

The J gene is TRBJ1-1, the V gene TRBV30; D gene unclear. V dropped 3 bases and J dropped 8 bases, with 10 bases sitting between them. This CDR3 spans 11 amino acids. The germline V gene encodes CDR1 GTSNPN and CDR2 SVGIG (reference sequence). The CDR3 protein is CAWRRIYEAFF. CDR3 coding DNA: TGTGCCTGGAGGAGGATTTACGAAGCTTTCTTT.

The V call is TRBV9, the J call TRBJ1-1; D uncertain. The V gene's germline CDR1 is SGDLS and CDR2 YYNGEE. This CDR3 region has 13 residues. The V and J ends lost 0 bases and 8 bases respectively, with 11 bases between them. In DNA form, the CDR3 reads TGTGCCAGCAGCGTAGAAGCGGGTGTGGAAGCTTTCTTT. It encodes CASSVEAGVEAFF.

The rearrangement joins TRBV30 to TRBJ2-1; possibly TRBD2 for D (6 bases). The CDR3 is 13 amino acids. V was pared by 7 bases and J by 9 bases, with 19 bases between. From germline, CDR1 is GTSNPN and CDR2 SVGIG (reference sequence). The CDR3 loop reads CALEGSTGGEQFF. The DNA for the CDR3 is TGTGCCTTGGAGGGGAGTACAGGCGGTGAGCAGTTCTTC.

This clone appeared once. The rearrangement uses TRBV9 and TRBJ1-5; the D gene is possibly TRBD1 (5 bases). V lost 0 bases, J lost 4 bases, and 8 bases lay in between. Germline V gene sequence: CDR1 SGDLS, CDR2 YYNGEE. The CDR3 runs to 14 residues. CDR3 region: CASSVDGGNQPQHF. The CDR3 DNA is TGTGCCAGCAGCGTAGATGGGGGTAATCAGCCCCAGCATTTT.

DNA for the CDR3: TGTGCCAGCAGCGTAGGAAAGGGGGCTGAATGGACCCAGTACTTC. Translation: CASSVGKGAEWTQYF. The rearrangement uses TRBV9 and TRBJ2-5; 7 bases match TRBD1. The germline CDR1 and CDR2 sequences are SGDLS and YYNGEE. V was clipped by 0 bases and J by 7 bases; unmatched bases: 9. The length of the CDR3 is 15 residues. Looking up the rest from reference TRBV9 and TRBJ2-5 gives the full variable domain: DSGVTQTPKHLITATGQRVTLRCSPRSGDLSVYWYQQSLDQGLQFLIQYYNGEERAKGNILERFSAQQFPDLHSELNLSSLELGDSALYFCASSVGKGAEWTQYFGPGTRLLVL.

The chain is built from TRBV29-1 and TRBJ2-3; TRBD1 aligns across 12 bases. Germline-derived CDR1 and CDR2 are SQVTM and ANQGSEA. This CDR3 region has 14 residues. V lost 4 bases to trimming and J lost 4 bases; unmatched junction nucleotides: 3. CDR3 in amino acids: CSVVGTGGPDTQYF. CDR3 in DNA: TGCAGCGTTGTGGGGACAGGGGGCCCAGATACGCAGTATTTT.

V and J are TRBV9 and TRBJ2-3; D is possibly TRBD1 (6 bases). This CDR3 has 14 amino acids. CDR1 is SGDLS and CDR2 is YYNGEE in the germline V gene. V was cut by 2 bases and J by 5 bases, with 12 bases left in between. DNA for the CDR3: TGTGCCAGCAGCGTCGGGACATTCGGAGATACGCAGTATTTT. Amino acid sequence: CASSVGTFGDTQYF.

The table lists this clone with a few counts. The chain employs TRBV14 and TRBJ1-1; no reliable D call. V was clipped by 2 bases and J by 0 bases, with 13 bases between them. Germline V gene lookup returns CDR1 SGHDN and CDR2 FVKESK. The CDR3 has 16 residues. CDR3 DNA: TGTGCCAGCAGCCAACTAGGCCGAGCAATGAACACTGAAGCTTTCTTT. Translated, it gives CASSQLGRAMNTEAFF.

The chain is built from TRBV2 and TRBJ1-5; D is perhaps TRBD1 (6 bases). The V end lost 6 bases, the J end lost 1 base, and 13 bases lay between the germline ends. The CDR3 runs to 15 residues. The V gene's germline CDR1 is SNHLY and CDR2 FYNNEI. CDR3 sequence: CASRKDRISNQPQHF. CDR3 sequence (DNA): TGTGCCAGCAGGAAAGACAGGATAAGCAATCAGCCCCAGCATTTT.

The chain has TRBV19 and TRBJ2-3; D remains ambiguous. CDR3 length equals 13 residues. Between the trimmed V and J ends, which lost 7 bases and 4 bases, there was a span of 12 bases. Germline loops: CDR1 LNHDA, CDR2 SQIVND (reference sequence). The CDR3 region has the DNA TGTGCCAGTAATAAGGGTGTGGCAGATACGCAGTATTTT. This gives the protein CASNKGVADTQYF.

This clone was observed a single time. The chain employs TRBV29-1 and TRBJ1-1, with D unclear. This CDR3 spans 11 amino acids. Trimming cost V 5 bases and J 10 bases, with 14 bases left between them. Germline CDR1 and CDR2: SQVTM and ANQGSEA. The CDR3: CSVHISNGAFF. CDR3 nucleotides: TGCAGCGTTCATATCTCCAATGGAGCTTTCTTT.

The chain uses TRBV6-5 and TRBJ1-5; no definite D call. V lost 2 bases and J lost 7, with 9 bases in between. The length of the CDR3 is 13 residues. From germline, CDR1 is MNHEY and CDR2 SVGAGI. The CDR3 sequence: CASSYQTGQPQHF. The CDR3 region has the DNA TGTGCCAGCAGTTACCAAACCGGACAGCCCCAGCATTTT.

This clone was observed a handful of times. The gene calls are TRBV7-2 and TRBJ2-1, with D possibly being TRBD2 (6 bases). The ends were cut back, 2 bases at V and 10 bases at J, with 9 bases in the middle. Germline loops: CDR1 SGHTA, CDR2 FQGNSA. The CDR3 has 12 amino acids. The DNA of the CDR3 is TGTGCCAGCAGCTTATCCCTAGCGGAGCAGTTCTTC. It specifies CASSLSLAEQFF. Full variable domain (remainder filled in from reference TRBV7-2 and TRBJ2-1): GAGVSQSPSNKVTEKGKDVELRCDPISGHTALYWYRQSLGQGLEFLIYFQGNSAPDKSGLPSDRFSAERTGGSVSTLTIQRTQQEDSAVYLCASSLSLAEQFFGPGTRLTVL.

The chain is built from TRBV2 and TRBJ1-1, with 7 bases aligning to TRBD1. The CDR3 spans 12 residues. Germline assignment: CDR1 SNHLY and CDR2 FYNNEI. V dropped 9 bases and J dropped 7; count of bases not matched to a gene: 8. CDR3 nucleotides: TGTGCCAGGAGACAGGGTCGGGGTGAAGCTTTCTTT. Protein product: CARRQGRGEAFF.